Sequencing of this TCR beta chain was carried out in a study of cytomegalovirus exposure and HLA in healthy donors. Amplification used 60 Vbeta primers and 13 Jbeta primers. The assay was immunoSEQ multiplex PCR, and TCRdb's table has in-frame clones only and misses some. The sample holds about 83,000 clones, more than 80% seen once. Study-wide points: Follow-up analysis later connected one missense variant in DCLRE1C with trimming of TCR beta V- and J-genes.

The germline CDR1 and CDR2 sequences are SGDLS and YYNGEE. This CDR3 comprises 14 residues. Trimming left V 4 bases short and J 7 bases short, with 14 bases between. Though nominally healthy at sampling, donors likely had unrecorded immune exposures. Note on this clone: The antigen is unknown.

This TCR derives from a woman aged 25 to 45 in good health and CMV-seronegative. What was sequenced was PBMCs. This sequence joins TRBV9 and TRBJ2-2, with D perhaps TRBD2 (6 bases). The CDR3 here is CASSLGTSGGELFF. The CDR3 DNA is TGTGCCAGCAGCCTTGGGACTTCGGGCGGGGAGCTGTTTTTT.